The text below deals with one T cell receptor (beta chain). Its specificity is not known. This sample was included in a study of blood T cells in healthy people across ages. Study outcomes and limitations: Both higher diversity and more naive CD4+ cells marked long-lived donors when set against aged donors.

A second PCR of roughly 7 to 11 cycles used a sample-barcoded 5' primer and a J-beta primer mix. Via MiXCR, TCRdb re-called the 5' RACE reads, giving one row per CDR3 protein. The table records 650,000 to 800,000 distinct CDR3 sequences, 40% to 50% of them present only once. The CDR3 is 15 amino acids. Per germline, CDR1 LGHNA and CDR2 YSLEER. V lost 5 bases, J lost 5 bases, and 6 bases stayed unmatched. Every sample gave at least 5 micrograms of total RNA when it was extracted. V and J are TRBV4-3 and TRBJ2-1; 10 bases align to TRBD2. The sequencing sample was made of blood. The clonotype was recovered from a man aged 55 to 69 in good health. The CDR3 DNA sequence: TGCGCCAGCAGCTTACTAGCGGGGAGTAACAATGAGCAGTTCTTC. This sequence encodes CASSLLAGSNNEQFF.